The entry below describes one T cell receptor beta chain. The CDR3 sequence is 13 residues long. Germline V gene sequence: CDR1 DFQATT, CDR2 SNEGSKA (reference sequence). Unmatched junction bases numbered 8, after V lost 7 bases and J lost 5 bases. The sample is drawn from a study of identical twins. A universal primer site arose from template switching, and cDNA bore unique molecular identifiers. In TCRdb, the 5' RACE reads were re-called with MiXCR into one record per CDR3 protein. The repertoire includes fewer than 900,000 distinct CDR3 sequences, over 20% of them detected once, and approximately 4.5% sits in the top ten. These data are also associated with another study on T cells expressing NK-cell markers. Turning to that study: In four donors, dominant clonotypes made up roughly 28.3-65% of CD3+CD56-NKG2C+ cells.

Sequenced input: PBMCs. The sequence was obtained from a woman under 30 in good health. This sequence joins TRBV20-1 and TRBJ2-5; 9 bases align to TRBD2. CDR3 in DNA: TGCAGTGGAGGAAAAGCGGGAGGTGAGACCCAGTACTTC. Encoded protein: CSGGKAGGETQYF.